Listed here is a single T cell receptor beta chain. Its antigen is undetermined. The junction departs from the called germline gene at one end, perhaps through a read error. Germline CDR1 reads SEHNR; CDR2 reads FQNEAQ (reference sequence). CDR3 size: 14 residues. From the multiplex PCR reads, TCRdb called clonotypes with MiXCR, one entry per CDR3 protein. The data hold fewer than 200,000 distinct CDR3 sequences, with about 30% observed a single time. This sample is drawn from a study of breast tumors, draining lymph nodes, adjacent tissues. Notes on the study in general: Compared with lymph nodes, tumors were less diverse; compared with nontumor tissue, more. Data fit most tumor T cells coming from lymph node, expanding in tumor. That most tumor T cells come from lymph nodes remained unproven.

Breast cancer patients provided tissue from their axillary draining lymph nodes. The sample taken for sequencing was axillary lymph node tissue. This TCR was recovered from a female donor with breast cancer. Some clones in this sample may be carry-over from other donors' samples. The genes are TRBV7-9 and TRBJ2-3; no clear D. The CDR3 region is CANSHPPSTDTQYF. DNA of the CDR3: TGTGCCAACAGCCACCCCCCAAGCACAGATACGCAGTATTTT.